These 5 T cell receptor beta chains originate from one sample sequenced in a study of T cell responses to AZD1222 COVID-19 vaccine (dated by TCRdb to 2020 to 2023). The sample's time point label, decoded: baseline before first vaccination. Libraries came from the immunoSEQ multiplex PCR assay. TCRdb provides this immuneACCESS table in a form limited to in-frame rearrangements. Some clones are lacking; in checked studies, under half of them reflect an unresolved V gene, and why the rest are absent is not known. A total of over 100,000 clones appear in this sample, around 85% of them only once. Of the sample, 2% to 2.5% is held by the ten largest clones. The specimen comprised peripheral blood, sampled on day 0 of AZD1222 vaccination. The receptors here all came from an adult in good health.

The chain is built from TRBV2 and TRBJ1-2, with D tentatively TRBD1 (5 bases). V dropped 5 bases and J dropped 6 bases, with 22 bases sitting between them. This CDR3 has 16 residues. Germline-derived CDR1 and CDR2 are SNHLY and FYNNEI. CDR3 in amino acids: CASSSGGTIGPDGYTF. The DNA for the CDR3 is TGTGCCAGCAGTTCGGGAGGGACGATAGGACCGGATGGCTACACCTTC.

V usage is TRBV5-1 and J usage is TRBJ2-7; 7 bases line up with TRBD2. CDR1 and CDR2 from the germline V gene are SGHRS and YFSETQ. J was trimmed by 4 bases and V by 0 bases; bases with no gene match: 4. The CDR3 is 14 residues long. CDR3 protein: CASSLVGLEYEQYF. The CDR3 DNA sequence: TGCGCCAGCAGCTTGGTTGGACTAGAGTACGAGCAGTACTTC.

A single count supports this clone. The chain has TRBV29-1 and TRBJ2-7, with D hard to call. Per the germline V gene, CDR1 is SQVTM and CDR2 is ANQGSEA. V was clipped by 6 bases and J by 0 bases, with 18 bases between them. This CDR3 is built from 15 residues. The CDR3 loop reads CSVYEPRPSSYEQYF. The DNA for the CDR3 is TGCAGCGTCTACGAACCTCGCCCAAGCTCCTACGAGCAGTACTTC.

The V and J genes are TRBV27 and TRBJ2-1; 12 bases match TRBD2. Germline lookup yields CDR1 MNHEY and CDR2 SMNVEV (reference sequence). The V gene end was trimmed by 8 bases and the J gene end by 9 bases; junction bases not matched to a gene: 8. The CDR3 has 14 residues. CDR3 sequence reads: CASSGLAGTVEQFF. The CDR3 DNA sequence: TGTGCCAGCTCCGGACTAGCGGGAACGGTTGAGCAGTTCTTC.

The V call is TRBV7-3, the J call TRBJ2-3; no clear D. CDR3 length equals 13 residues. Germline V CDR1 and CDR2: SGHTA, FQGTGA. The V gene lost 0 bases and the J gene lost 1 base, with 2 bases spanning the gap. CDR3 nucleotides: TGTGCCAGCAGCTTAACAGGCACAGATACGCAGTATTTT. It encodes CASSLTGTDTQYF.